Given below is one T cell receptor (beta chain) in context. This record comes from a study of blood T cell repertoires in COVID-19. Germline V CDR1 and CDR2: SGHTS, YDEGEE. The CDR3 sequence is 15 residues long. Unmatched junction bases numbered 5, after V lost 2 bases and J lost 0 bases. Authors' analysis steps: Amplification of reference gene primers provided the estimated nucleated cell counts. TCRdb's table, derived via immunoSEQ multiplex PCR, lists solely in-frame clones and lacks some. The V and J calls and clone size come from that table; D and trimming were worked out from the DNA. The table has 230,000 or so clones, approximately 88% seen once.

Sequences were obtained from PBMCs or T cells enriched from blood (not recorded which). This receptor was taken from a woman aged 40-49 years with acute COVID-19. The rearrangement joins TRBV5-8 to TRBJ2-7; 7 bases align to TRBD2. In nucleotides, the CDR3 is TGTGCCAGCAGCTTACCCGGGGGGTACTCCTACGAGCAGTACTTC. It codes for CASSLPGGYSYEQYF.